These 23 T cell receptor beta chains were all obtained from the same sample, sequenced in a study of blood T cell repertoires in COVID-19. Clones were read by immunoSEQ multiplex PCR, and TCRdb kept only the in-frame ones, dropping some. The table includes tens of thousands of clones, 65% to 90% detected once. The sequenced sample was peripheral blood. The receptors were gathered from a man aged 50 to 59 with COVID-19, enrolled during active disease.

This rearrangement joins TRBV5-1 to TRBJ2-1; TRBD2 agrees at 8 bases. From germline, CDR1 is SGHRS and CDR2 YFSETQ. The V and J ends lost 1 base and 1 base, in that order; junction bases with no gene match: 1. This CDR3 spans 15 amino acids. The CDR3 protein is CASSLLAGSYNEQFF. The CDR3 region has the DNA TGCGCCAGCAGCTTGTTAGCGGGGTCCTACAATGAGCAGTTCTTC.

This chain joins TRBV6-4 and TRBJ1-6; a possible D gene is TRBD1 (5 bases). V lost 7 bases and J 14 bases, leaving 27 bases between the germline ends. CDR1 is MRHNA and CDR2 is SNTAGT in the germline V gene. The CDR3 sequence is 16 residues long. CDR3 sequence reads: CASIIQVPGEVRTLHF. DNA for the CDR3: TGTGCCAGCATAATACAGGTGCCCGGCGAGGTGAGAACCCTCCACTTT.

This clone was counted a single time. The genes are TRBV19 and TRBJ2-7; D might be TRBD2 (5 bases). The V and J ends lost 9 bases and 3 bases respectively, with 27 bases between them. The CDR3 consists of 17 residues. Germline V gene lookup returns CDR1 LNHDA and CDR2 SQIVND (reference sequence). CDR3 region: CASQLKYAGGSSYEQYF. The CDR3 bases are TGTGCCAGCCAGCTTAAATATGCAGGAGGATCTAGCTACGAGCAGTACTTC.

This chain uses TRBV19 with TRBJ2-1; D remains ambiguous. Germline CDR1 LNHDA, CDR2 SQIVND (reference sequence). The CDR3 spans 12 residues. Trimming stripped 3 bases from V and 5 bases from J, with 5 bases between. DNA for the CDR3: TGTGCCAGTAGTATTCGGGACAATGAGCAGTTCTTC. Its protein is CASSIRDNEQFF. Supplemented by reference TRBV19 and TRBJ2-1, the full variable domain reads DGGITQSPKYLFRKEGQNVTLSCEQNLNHDAMYWYRQDPGQGLRLIYYSQIVNDFQKGDIAEGYSVSREKKESFPLTVTSAQKNPTAFYLCASSIRDNEQFFGPGTRLTVL.

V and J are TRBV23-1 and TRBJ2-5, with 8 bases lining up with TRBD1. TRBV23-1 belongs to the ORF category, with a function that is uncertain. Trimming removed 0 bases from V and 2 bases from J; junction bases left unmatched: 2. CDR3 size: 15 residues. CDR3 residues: CASSQSTGDQETQYF. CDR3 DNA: TGCGCCAGCAGTCAATCGACAGGGGATCAAGAGACCCAGTACTTC.

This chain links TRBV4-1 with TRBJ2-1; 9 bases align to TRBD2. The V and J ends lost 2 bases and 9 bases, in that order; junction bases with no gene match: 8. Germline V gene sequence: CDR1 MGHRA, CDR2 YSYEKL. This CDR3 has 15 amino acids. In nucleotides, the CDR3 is TGCGCCAGCAGCCAACACGGACTAGCGATTACTGAGCAGTTCTTC. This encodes CASSQHGLAITEQFF.

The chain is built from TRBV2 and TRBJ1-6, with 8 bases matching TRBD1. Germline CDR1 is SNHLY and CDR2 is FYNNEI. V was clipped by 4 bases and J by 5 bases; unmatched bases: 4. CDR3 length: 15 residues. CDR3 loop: CASSARTGHNSPLHF. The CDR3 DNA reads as TGTGCCAGCAGTGCGAGGACAGGGCATAATTCACCCCTCCACTTT.

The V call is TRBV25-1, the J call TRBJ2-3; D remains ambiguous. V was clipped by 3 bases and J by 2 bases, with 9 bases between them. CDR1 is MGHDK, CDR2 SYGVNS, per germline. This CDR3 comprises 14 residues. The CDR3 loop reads CASSEQIITDTQYF. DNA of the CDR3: TGTGCCAGCAGTGAGCAGATTATCACAGATACGCAGTATTTT.

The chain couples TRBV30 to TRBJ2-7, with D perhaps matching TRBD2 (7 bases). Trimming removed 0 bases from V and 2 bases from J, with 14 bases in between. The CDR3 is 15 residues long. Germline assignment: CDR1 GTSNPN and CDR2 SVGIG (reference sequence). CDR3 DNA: TGTGCCTGGAGTGTACAGGGCGGGAGACCCTACGAGCAGTACTTC. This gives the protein CAWSVQGGRPYEQYF.

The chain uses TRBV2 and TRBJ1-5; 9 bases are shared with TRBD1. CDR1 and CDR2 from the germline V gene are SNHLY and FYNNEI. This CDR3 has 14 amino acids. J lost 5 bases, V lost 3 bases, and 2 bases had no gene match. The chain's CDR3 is CASSEGQGYQPQHF. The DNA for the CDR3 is TGTGCCAGCAGTGAGGGACAGGGCTATCAGCCCCAGCATTTT. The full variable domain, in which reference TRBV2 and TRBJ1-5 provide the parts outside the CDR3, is EPEVTQTPSHQVTQMGQEVILRCVPISNHLYFYWYRQILGQKVEFLVSFYNNEISEKSEIFDDQFSVERPDGSNFTLKIRSTKLEDSAMYFCASSEGQGYQPQHFGDGTRLSIL.

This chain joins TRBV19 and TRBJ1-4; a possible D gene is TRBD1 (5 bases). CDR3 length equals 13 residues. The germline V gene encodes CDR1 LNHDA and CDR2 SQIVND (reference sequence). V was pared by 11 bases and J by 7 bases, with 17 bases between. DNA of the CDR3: TGTGCCGGTGGGGCGGTCATCCGTGAAAAACTGTTTTTT. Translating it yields CAGGAVIREKLFF. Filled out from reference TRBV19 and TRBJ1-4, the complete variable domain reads DGGITQSPKYLFRKEGQNVTLSCEQNLNHDAMYWYRQDPGQGLRLIYYSQIVNDFQKGDIAEGYSVSREKKESFPLTVTSAQKNPTAFYLCAGGAVIREKLFFGSGTQLSVL.

For the CDR3, the DNA is TGTGCCAGCTCACCACCGAGAGGGACCTACGAGCAGTACTTC. It yields the protein CASSPPRGTYEQYF. V and J are TRBV18 and TRBJ2-7, with D possibly matching TRBD2 (5 bases). Germline assignment: CDR1 KGHSH and CDR2 LQKENI. Trimming pared 0 bases from V and 2 bases from J, leaving 8 bases between. The CDR3 sequence is 14 residues long.

Here the CDR3 reads CASSQDFDGVGGDTIYF. The CDR3 DNA sequence: TGCGCCAGCAGCCAAGATTTTGACGGAGTCGGCGGGGACACCATATATTTT. V is TRBV4-3 and J is TRBJ1-3, with no clear D. The CDR3 runs 17 residues. The V end lost 0 bases, the J end lost 8 bases, and 20 bases lay between the germline ends. CDR1 is LGHNA, CDR2 YSLEER, per germline.

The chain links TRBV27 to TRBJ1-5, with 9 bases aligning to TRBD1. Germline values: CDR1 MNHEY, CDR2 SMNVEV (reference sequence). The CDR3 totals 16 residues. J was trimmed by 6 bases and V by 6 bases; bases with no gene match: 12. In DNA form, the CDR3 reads TGTGCCAGCAGCCCCTGGGCCGGGACAGGGCTTCAGCCCCAGCATTTT. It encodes CASSPWAGTGLQPQHF.

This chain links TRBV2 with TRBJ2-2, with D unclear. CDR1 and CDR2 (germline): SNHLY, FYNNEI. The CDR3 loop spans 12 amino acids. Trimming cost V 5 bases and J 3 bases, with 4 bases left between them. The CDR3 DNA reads TGTGCCAGCAGTCTTGACACCGGGGAGCTGTTTTTT. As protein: CASSLDTGELFF.

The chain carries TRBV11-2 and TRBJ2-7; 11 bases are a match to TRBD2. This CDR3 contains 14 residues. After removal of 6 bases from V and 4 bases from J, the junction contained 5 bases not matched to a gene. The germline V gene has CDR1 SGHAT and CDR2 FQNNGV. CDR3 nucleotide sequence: TGTGCCAGCAGGCTAGCGGGAGGAAGTTACGAGCAGTACTTC. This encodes CASRLAGGSYEQYF.

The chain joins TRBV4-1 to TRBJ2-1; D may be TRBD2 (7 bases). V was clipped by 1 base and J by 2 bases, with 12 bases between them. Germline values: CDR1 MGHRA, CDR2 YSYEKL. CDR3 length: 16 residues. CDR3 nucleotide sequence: TGCGCCAGCAGCCAAGGGGGGGGCCGTGCCTACAATGAGCAGTTCTTC. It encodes CASSQGGGRAYNEQFF.

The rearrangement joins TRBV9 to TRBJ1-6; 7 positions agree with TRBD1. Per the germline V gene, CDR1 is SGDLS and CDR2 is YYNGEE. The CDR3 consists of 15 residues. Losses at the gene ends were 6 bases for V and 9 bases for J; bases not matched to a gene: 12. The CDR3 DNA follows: TGTGCCAGCACAAGCACCGGACAGGCGACTTCACCCCTCCACTTT. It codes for CASTSTGQATSPLHF.

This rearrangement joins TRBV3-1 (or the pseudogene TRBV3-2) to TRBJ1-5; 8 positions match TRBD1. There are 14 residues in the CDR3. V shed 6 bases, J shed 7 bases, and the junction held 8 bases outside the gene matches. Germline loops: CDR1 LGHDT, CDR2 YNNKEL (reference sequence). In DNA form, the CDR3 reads TGTGCCAGCAGACAGACAGGGGACGGGCAGCCCCAGCATTTT. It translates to CASRQTGDGQPQHF.

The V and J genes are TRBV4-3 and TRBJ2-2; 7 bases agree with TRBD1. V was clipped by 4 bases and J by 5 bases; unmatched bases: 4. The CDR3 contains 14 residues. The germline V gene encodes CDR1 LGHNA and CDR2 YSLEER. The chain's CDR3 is CASSRSGGTGELFF. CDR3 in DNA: TGCGCCAGCAGCCGGTCAGGGGGAACCGGGGAGCTGTTTTTT.

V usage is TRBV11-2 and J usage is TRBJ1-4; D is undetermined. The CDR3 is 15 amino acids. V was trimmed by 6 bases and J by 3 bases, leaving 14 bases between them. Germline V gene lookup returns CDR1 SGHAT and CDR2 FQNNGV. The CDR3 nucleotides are TGTGCCAGCAGAGACCCGGGGAGACCTAATGAAAAACTGTTTTTT. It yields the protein CASRDPGRPNEKLFF. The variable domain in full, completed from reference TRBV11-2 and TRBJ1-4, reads EAGVAQSPRYKIIEKRQSVAFWCNPISGHATLYWYQQILGQGPKLLIQFQNNGVVDDSQLPKDRFSAERLKGVDSTLKIQPAKLEDSAVYLCASRDPGRPNEKLFFGSGTQLSVL.

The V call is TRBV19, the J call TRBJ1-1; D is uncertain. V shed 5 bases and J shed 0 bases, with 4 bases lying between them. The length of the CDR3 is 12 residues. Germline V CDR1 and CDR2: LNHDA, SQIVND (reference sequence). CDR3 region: CASSFMNTEAFF. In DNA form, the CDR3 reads TGTGCCAGTAGTTTTATGAACACTGAAGCTTTCTTT.

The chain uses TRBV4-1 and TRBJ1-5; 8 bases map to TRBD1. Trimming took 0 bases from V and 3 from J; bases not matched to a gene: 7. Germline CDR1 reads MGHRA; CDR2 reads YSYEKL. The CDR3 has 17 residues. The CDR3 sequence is CASSQDRSGQVNQPQHF. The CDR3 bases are TGCGCCAGCAGCCAAGACCGATCGGGACAGGTCAATCAGCCCCAGCATTTT.